Below, 25 T cell receptor beta chains from the same sample are listed, as sequenced in a study of blood T cell repertoires in COVID-19. Clones were sequenced by immunoSEQ multiplex PCR, and TCRdb holds only the in-frame ones, with some missing. The sample includes 300,000 or so clones, 85% to 90% of them seen just once. The sequenced sample consisted of PBMCs or T cells enriched from blood (not recorded which). These receptor sequences come from a woman between 45 and 60 years old who had been exposed to COVID-19.

This sequence joins TRBV10-3 and TRBJ2-1, with 14 bases matching TRBD2. Germline trimming cut 11 bases from V and 5 bases from J; bases unmatched to any gene: 5. The CDR3 is 14 amino acids. Germline lookup yields CDR1 ENHRY and CDR2 SYGVKD. The CDR3 coding sequence is TGTGCCGCCACGGGACTAGCGGGGGACAATGAGCAGTTCTTC. Its protein product is CAATGLAGDNEQFF.

This chain joins TRBV29-1 and TRBJ1-2; no definite D call. Per germline, CDR1 SQVTM and CDR2 ANQGSEA. The CDR3 sequence is 13 residues long. The ends were cut back, 1 base at V and 7 bases at J, with 13 bases in the middle. CDR3 in DNA: TGCAGCGTTGAAGCTAGTGGATCCGGTGGCTACACCTTC. Its protein product is CSVEASGSGGYTF.

This chain links TRBV5-4 with TRBJ2-7; D remains unclear. V lost 2 bases and J lost 1, with 10 bases in between. The CDR3 extends over 14 amino acids. Germline V lookup: CDR1 SGHNT, CDR2 YYREEE (reference sequence). The CDR3 reads CASSFHGASYEQYF. DNA of the CDR3: TGTGCCAGCAGCTTTCACGGAGCTTCCTACGAGCAGTACTTC.

J is TRBJ1-1 and V is TRBV30, with TRBD1 as a possible D gene (6 bases). CDR3 length: 14 amino acids. Germline V gives CDR1 GTSNPN, CDR2 SVGIG (reference sequence). V was trimmed by 2 bases and J by 0 bases, leaving 10 bases between them. Here the CDR3 DNA reads TGTGCCTGGAGTATGGACAGCATGAACACTGAAGCTTTCTTT. Its protein is CAWSMDSMNTEAFF.

This chain uses TRBV7-2 with TRBJ1-1; a possible D gene is TRBD1 (5 bases). The V gene's germline CDR1 is SGHTA and CDR2 FQGNSA. The CDR3 covers 14 residues. V lost 5 bases and J 0 bases, leaving 10 bases between the germline ends. The CDR3 bases are TGTGCCAGCAGCGCCCAGGGTTTGAACACTGAAGCTTTCTTT. It specifies CASSAQGLNTEAFF.

The genes are TRBV19 and TRBJ1-5, with 7 nucleotides matching TRBD1. There are 17 residues in the CDR3. J was trimmed by 3 bases and V by 5 bases; bases with no gene match: 13. Germline CDR1 reads LNHDA; CDR2 reads SQIVND (reference sequence). CDR3 sequence reads: CASSPTRDRRNNQPQHF. CDR3 DNA: TGTGCCAGTAGTCCAACCCGGGACAGAAGGAACAATCAGCCCCAGCATTTT.

Here the CDR3 reads CASGLAGDLREQYF. The CDR3 DNA sequence: TGCGCCAGCGGACTAGCGGGGGACCTACGGGAGCAGTACTTC. This chain connects TRBV5-1 to TRBJ2-7, with 13 bases matching TRBD2. The germline gives CDR1 SGHRS, CDR2 YFSETQ. The CDR3 has 14 residues. The V and J ends lost 7 bases and 7 bases, in that order; junction bases with no gene match: 8.

The rearrangement links TRBV5-5 to TRBJ2-3; TRBD2 matches 16 bases. Per the germline V gene, CDR1 is SGHKS and CDR2 is YYEKEE (reference sequence). The V gene end was trimmed by 2 bases and the J gene end by 2 bases; junction bases not matched to a gene: 11. This CDR3 is 20 amino acids long. The CDR3 DNA follows: TGTGCCAGCAGCTTTCTTCTCGGGACTAGCGGGGGGGTACTCACAGATACGCAGTATTTT. Residues: CASSFLLGTSGGVLTDTQYF.

This chain links TRBV10-3 with TRBJ2-2; 8 bases match TRBD2. The V segment lost 10 bases and the J segment 6 bases; nucleotides outside the gene matches: 13. Germline values: CDR1 ENHRY, CDR2 SYGVKD. The length of the CDR3 is 15 residues. The CDR3 is CATRGAGAVSGELFF. Here the CDR3 DNA reads TGTGCCACTAGGGGAGCGGGGGCCGTGTCCGGGGAGCTGTTTTTT.

This clone was observed once. The chain links TRBV5-1 to TRBJ1-1; D perhaps matches TRBD1 (5 bases). The ends were cut back, 7 bases at V and 0 bases at J, with 16 bases in the middle. Germline values: CDR1 SGHRS, CDR2 YFSETQ. The CDR3 totals 15 residues. CDR3 nucleotides: TGCGCCAGCCAAACCCTGGGGCAGATGAACACTGAAGCTTTCTTT. Translating gives CASQTLGQMNTEAFF.

The rearrangement links TRBV6-5 to TRBJ2-1; 10 bases are shared with TRBD2. The CDR3 covers 15 residues. The V gene end was trimmed by 4 bases and the J gene end by 8 bases; junction bases not matched to a gene: 8. The V gene's germline CDR1 is MNHEY and CDR2 SVGAGI. CDR3 DNA sequence: TGTGCCAGCAGTTTAGCGGGGGGCCCCTCGCATGAGCAGTTCTTC. This gives the protein CASSLAGGPSHEQFF.

The chain has TRBV15 and TRBJ1-5, with 7 nucleotides matching TRBD1. There are 14 residues in the CDR3. With 8 bases clipped from V and 6 bases from J, the junction kept 10 bases outside the gene matches. Germline V gives CDR1 LNHNV, CDR2 YYDKDF (reference sequence). The CDR3, as DNA: TGTGCCACCCGGACAGGACGGAGAAGTCAGCCCCAGCATTTT. Its protein product is CATRTGRRSQPQHF.

The rearrangement joins TRBV27 to TRBJ2-7; 8 positions agree with TRBD2. CDR3 size: 15 residues. J gave up 2 bases and V 3 bases, and 6 bases lay outside the gene matches. Germline V gene lookup returns CDR1 MNHEY and CDR2 SMNVEV (reference sequence). CDR3 loop: CASSLGRGATYEQYF. The CDR3 DNA sequence: TGTGCCAGCAGTTTGGGGCGGGGGGCCACCTACGAGCAGTACTTC.

V is TRBV3-1 (or the pseudogene TRBV3-2) and J is TRBJ2-2, with TRBD2 as a possible D gene (6 bases). The CDR3 spans 16 residues. Germline CDR1 and CDR2: LGHDT and YNNKEL (reference sequence). The V end was cut by 1 base, the J end by 3 bases, with 12 bases between. The CDR3 nucleotides read TGTGCCAGCAGCCAAGGTGGGGGGAGGTACACCGGGGAGCTGTTTTTT. Amino acid sequence: CASSQGGGRYTGELFF.

The chain couples TRBV15 to TRBJ1-2, with TRBD1 matching over 7 bases. The J segment lost 8 bases and the V segment lost 1 base, leaving 10 bases of the junction unmatched. From germline, CDR1 is LNHNV and CDR2 YYDKDF (reference sequence). The length of the CDR3 is 15 residues. CDR3 coding DNA: TGTGCCACCAGCAGAGCCTTCCCTAACAGGGGCGGCTACACCTTC. Its protein is CATSRAFPNRGGYTF.

The rearrangement uses TRBV28 and TRBJ1-3; 8 bases match TRBD1. The germline CDR1 and CDR2 sequences are MDHEN and SYDVKM. This CDR3 is 17 amino acids long. With V trimmed by 5 bases and J by 2 bases, 11 bases remained unmatched. In DNA form, the CDR3 reads TGTGCCAGCAGTCCAAGACAGGGGAAAAAGACTGGAAACACCATATATTTT. Its translation is CASSPRQGKKTGNTIYF.

The V call is TRBV7-2, the J call TRBJ2-1, with 12 nucleotides matching TRBD2. CDR1 is SGHTA and CDR2 is FQGNSA in the germline V gene. Unmatched junction bases numbered 7, after V lost 4 bases and J lost 9 bases. The CDR3 spans 15 residues. This chain's CDR3 is CASSSRLAGDGEQFF. CDR3 in DNA: TGTGCCAGCAGCTCGCGACTAGCGGGGGACGGTGAGCAGTTCTTC.

In its sample, this clone was seen once. DNA of the CDR3: TGTGCCAGCAGCTTCGAAGCGGGGGGGTACAATGAGCAGTTCTTC. Translation gives CASSFEAGGYNEQFF. The rearrangement joins TRBV11-3 to TRBJ2-1, with 10 positions matching TRBD2. The V and J ends lost 3 bases and 4 bases, in that order; junction bases with no gene match: 3. CDR1 and CDR2 (germline): SGHNT, YENEEA. The CDR3 extends over 15 amino acids.

The table lists this clone with a few counts. J is TRBJ1-4 and V is TRBV9; D not resolved. CDR1 and CDR2 from the germline V gene are SGDLS and YYNGEE. V lost 7 bases and J lost 1, with 14 bases in between. The CDR3 length is 15 residues. The DNA for the CDR3 is TGTGCCAGCTCGCGGAGGGAGGTAACTAATGAAAAACTGTTTTTT. The encoded protein is CASSRREVTNEKLFF.

The chain joins TRBV7-8 to TRBJ2-2; TRBD2 agrees at 10 bases. This CDR3 comprises 16 residues. CDR1 and CDR2 from the germline V gene are SGHVS and FQNEAQ. The ends lost 5 bases at V and 4 bases at J; junction bases unmatched: 7. As DNA, the CDR3 is TGTGCCAGCAGCGCCCTAGCGGGGGAGATCACCGGGGAGCTGTTTTTT. This sequence encodes CASSALAGEITGELFF.

The rearrangement links TRBV6-5 to TRBJ2-3; D is unclear. The V gene's germline CDR1 is MNHEY and CDR2 SVGAGI. The CDR3 has 13 residues. The germline V and J ends were trimmed by 8 bases and 0 bases, with 9 bases remaining between them. CDR3: CASLLLSTDTQYF. CDR3 bases: TGTGCCAGCTTGCTACTAAGCACAGATACGCAGTATTTT.

The J gene is TRBJ2-2, the V gene TRBV6-1, with 8 positions matching TRBD2. CDR1 and CDR2 from the germline V gene are MNHNS and SASEGT. This CDR3 region has 18 residues. Trimming cost V 2 bases and J 4 bases; bases outside gene matches: 12. The CDR3 DNA reads as TGTGCCAGCAGTGAATCTAGGTGGGCGGGGGGCTTCACCGGGGAGCTGTTTTTT. It specifies CASSESRWAGGFTGELFF.

The chain employs TRBV20-1 and TRBJ2-7, with TRBD2 identical over 9 bases. CDR3 length equals 19 residues. J gave up 3 bases and V 3 bases, and 21 bases lay outside the gene matches. The germline V gene encodes CDR1 DFQATT and CDR2 SNEGSKA (reference sequence). The CDR3 DNA follows: TGCAGTGCTAGTGATCCCCGGGGGGGAGCGGGGGGAGTCGTCTACGAGCAGTACTTC. It codes for CSASDPRGGAGGVVYEQYF.

This clone has a handful of counts. The chain employs TRBV6-1 and TRBJ1-1; no clear D gene. The germline V and J ends were trimmed by 0 bases and 0 bases, with 8 bases remaining between them. CDR1 and CDR2 (germline): MNHNS, SASEGT. The CDR3 has 15 residues. The CDR3 protein is CASSEAGRLNTEAFF. The CDR3, as DNA: TGTGCCAGCAGTGAAGCGGGCCGGTTGAACACTGAAGCTTTCTTT.

The chain employs TRBV2 and TRBJ1-1; D gene ambiguous. Trimming cost V 2 bases and J 1 base, with 8 bases left between them. This CDR3 has 14 amino acids. Germline CDR1 and CDR2: SNHLY and FYNNEI. CDR3 DNA sequence: TGTGCCAGCAGTGAATCGTACGGGAACACTGAAGCTTTCTTT. Its translation: CASSESYGNTEAFF.